This TCR beta chain is drawn from a study of blood T cells in healthy people across ages. This clonotype has ten or more counts. A second PCR, run for about 7 to 11 cycles, used a sample-barcoded 5' primer plus a J-beta primer mix. The authors tagged each cDNA molecule using a template-switch adaptor with 12 random nucleotides. TCRdb fed the 5' RACE reads into MiXCR, producing one record per CDR3 protein. The sample carries roughly 900,000 distinct CDR3 sequences, around 30% recorded once. This receptor was taken from a woman aged 80 or older in good health. Sequenced material: blood.

CDR3 in amino acids: CATSRDRAGNTEAFF. CDR3 bases: TGTGCCACCAGCAGAGATCGGGCGGGTAACACTGAAGCTTTCTTT. The chain carries TRBV15 and TRBJ1-1; D remains unclear. The CDR3 consists of 15 residues. V lost 0 bases to trimming and J lost 2 bases, with 10 bases between them. Germline loops: CDR1 LNHNV, CDR2 YYDKDF (reference sequence).